Following are 20 T cell receptor beta chains from one sample sequenced in a study of shared clonotypes between healthy human individuals. The repertoire was sequenced with immunoSEQ multiplex PCR; TCRdb's copy has only in-frame clones and lacks some. Here the sample spans hundreds of thousands of clones, around 72% being singletons. The specimen sequenced was memory CD4+ T cells sorted from blood. Regarding subset: CD45RA-negative fraction. Every receptor here comes from a woman aged 30 to 39 in good health.

The genes are TRBV6-6 and TRBJ2-7; D may be TRBD2 (7 bases). Trimming stripped 11 bases from V and 2 bases from J, with 19 bases between. The CDR3 covers 14 residues. The germline V gene has CDR1 MNHNY and CDR2 SVGAGI (reference sequence). CDR3 DNA: TGTGCCCCGACGGGGGGCGCATCCCCCTACGAGCAGTACTTC. Its protein product is CAPTGGASPYEQYF.

This chain uses TRBV28 with TRBJ2-7; D tentatively reads TRBD1 or TRBD2 (6 bases each). This CDR3 comprises 14 residues. V was cut by 8 bases and J by 4 bases, with 18 bases left in between. From germline, CDR1 is MDHEN and CDR2 SYDVKM. In DNA, the CDR3 is TGTGCCAGCGTCAAGGGGGGACGCGTTTACGAGCAGTACTTC. Its protein is CASVKGGRVYEQYF.

The chain employs TRBV5-1 and TRBJ2-3; D gene unclear. Germline-derived CDR1 and CDR2 are SGHRS and YFSETQ. The CDR3 extends over 13 amino acids. V lost 2 bases to trimming and J lost 6 bases, with 10 bases between them. In DNA, the CDR3 is TGCGCCAGCAGCTTCGACCTGGGGGATACGCAGTATTTT. This encodes CASSFDLGDTQYF.

CDR3 DNA sequence: TGTGCCAGCAGTTTAAGGCGGACTGAAAAACTGTTTTTT. Its protein is CASSLRRTEKLFF. This chain uses TRBV27 with TRBJ1-4, with D unclear. The CDR3 spans 13 residues. V shed 2 bases and J shed 7 bases, with 8 bases lying between them. Germline V lookup: CDR1 MNHEY, CDR2 SMNVEV (reference sequence).

This rearrangement joins TRBV11-2 to TRBJ2-7; 11 bases are a match to TRBD2. The CDR3 covers 17 residues. Germline V lookup: CDR1 SGHAT, CDR2 FQNNGV. Trimming removed 6 bases from V and 5 bases from J; junction bases left unmatched: 15. CDR3 DNA: TGTGCCAGCAGTCGTTACCTTAGCGGGAGGGCCGACCACGAGCAGTACTTC. Encoded protein: CASSRYLSGRADHEQYF.

This chain joins TRBV30 and TRBJ2-2; 9 bases align to TRBD1. CDR3 length equals 17 residues. Per the germline V gene, CDR1 is GTSNPN and CDR2 is SVGIG (reference sequence). The ends lost 4 bases at V and 1 base at J; junction bases unmatched: 10. Written as DNA, the CDR3 is TGTGCCTGGATTGGGGAGACAGGGGGATGGAACACCGGGGAGCTGTTTTTT. Its protein product is CAWIGETGGWNTGELFF. The full variable domain, with the rest looked up from reference TRBV30 and TRBJ2-2, is SQTIHQWPATLVQPVGSPLSLECTVEGTSNPNLYWYRQAAGRGLQLLFYSVGIGQISSEVPQNLSASRPQDRQFILSSKKLLLSDSGFYLCAWIGETGGWNTGELFFGEGSRLTVL.

A remark on this clone: The sample has other DNA sequences that encode this CDR3 too. The chain is built from TRBV19 and TRBJ2-2; TRBD1 might be the D (6 bases). This CDR3 region has 14 residues. Germline V gene sequence: CDR1 LNHDA, CDR2 SQIVND (reference sequence). The germline V and J ends were trimmed by 4 bases and 4 bases, with 10 bases remaining between them. The CDR3, as DNA: TGTGCCAGTAGTAGGGCAGGGGCCACCGGGGAGCTGTTTTTT. Amino acids: CASSRAGATGELFF.

The chain carries TRBV12-1 and TRBJ1-1; the D segment call TRBD1 is taken from the table without a DNA check. TRBV12-1 corresponds to a pseudogene. This CDR3 has 12 amino acids. CDR3 nucleotides: TGTGCCAGCAGCTCGGGACAGCGGGAAGCTTTCTTT. Amino acids: CASSSGQREAFF.

The chain uses TRBV19 and TRBJ2-2, with D hard to call. Germline lookup yields CDR1 LNHDA and CDR2 SQIVND (reference sequence). The V gene lost 7 bases and the J gene lost 6 bases, with 12 bases spanning the gap. CDR3 size: 13 residues. The CDR3 DNA is TGTGCCAGTACAGTGCAGGACCCCGGGGAGCTGTTTTTT. This codes for CASTVQDPGELFF. The whole variable domain, filled in from reference TRBV19 and TRBJ2-2, reads DGGITQSPKYLFRKEGQNVTLSCEQNLNHDAMYWYRQDPGQGLRLIYYSQIVNDFQKGDIAEGYSVSREKKESFPLTVTSAQKNPTAFYLCASTVQDPGELFFGEGSRLTVL.

The chain is built from TRBV29-1 and TRBJ2-3; D gene uncertain. With 4 bases removed from V and 5 bases from J, the gap between germline ends came to 10 bases. There are 12 residues in the CDR3. CDR1 is SQVTM, CDR2 ANQGSEA, per germline. The CDR3 DNA follows: TGCAGCGTTGGGCGGTTGGAAGATACGCAGTATTTT. Translating gives CSVGRLEDTQYF.

The rearrangement links TRBV6-1 to TRBJ1-2, with D uncertain. V lost 1 base and J lost 5, with 8 bases in between. Per germline, CDR1 MNHNS and CDR2 SASEGT. The CDR3 sequence is 13 residues long. CDR3 residues: CASSEVAEYGYTF. CDR3 coding DNA: TGTGCCAGCAGTGAAGTAGCAGAATATGGCTACACCTTC.

V usage is TRBV2 and J usage is TRBJ2-5; 12 nucleotides agree with TRBD2. The trim removed 6 bases at V and 1 base at J, leaving 6 bases unmatched. Germline CDR1 and CDR2: SNHLY and FYNNEI. The CDR3 has 16 residues. CDR3 sequence (DNA): TGTGCCAGCAGGAAAACTAGCGGGAGGTTCCAAGAGACCCAGTACTTC. Translating it yields CASRKTSGRFQETQYF.

The chain employs TRBV9 and TRBJ2-1; 13 bases fit TRBD2. CDR3 length: 16 residues. Germline trimming cut 3 bases from V and 8 bases from J; bases unmatched to any gene: 8. In germline, CDR1 is SGDLS, CDR2 YYNGEE. CDR3 loop: CASSAGLAGAIHEQFF. In DNA, the CDR3 is TGTGCCAGCAGCGCAGGACTAGCGGGAGCGATCCATGAGCAGTTCTTC.

J is TRBJ1-1 and V is TRBV7-8; no reliable D call. V gave up 2 bases and J gave up 11 bases, with 12 bases separating them. The CDR3 extends over 12 amino acids. CDR1 and CDR2 (germline): SGHVS, FQNEAQ. The CDR3 region has the DNA TGTGCCAGCAGCTTAAATCCTGATGGGGCTTTCTTT. It translates to CASSLNPDGAFF.

The chain couples TRBV2 to TRBJ1-5; D is unclear. The V gene lost 2 bases and the J gene lost 0 bases, with 8 bases spanning the gap. CDR1 and CDR2 from the germline V gene are SNHLY and FYNNEI. This CDR3 is 15 amino acids long. DNA for the CDR3: TGTGCCAGCAGTGAATCCCGCAGTAGCAATCAGCCCCAGCATTTT. Protein sequence: CASSESRSSNQPQHF.

CDR3 sequence (DNA): TGTGCCAGCAGTATGAGACAAGATAGCAATCAGCCCCAGCATTTT. Protein product: CASSMRQDSNQPQHF. The chain recombines TRBV27 with TRBJ1-5; D is unresolved. The germline V gene encodes CDR1 MNHEY and CDR2 SMNVEV (reference sequence). There are 15 residues in the CDR3. V was cut by 5 bases and J by 0 bases, with 11 bases left in between.

The chain uses TRBV28 and TRBJ2-1; TRBD1 or TRBD2 may be the D gene (5 bases each). Germline-derived CDR1 and CDR2 are MDHEN and SYDVKM. This CDR3 has 16 amino acids. The germline V and J ends were trimmed by 5 bases and 6 bases, with 20 bases remaining between them. The CDR3 here is CASSGLAPRGGNEQFF. CDR3 coding DNA: TGTGCCAGCAGTGGACTCGCCCCACGGGGCGGCAATGAGCAGTTCTTC. Looking up the rest from reference TRBV28 and TRBJ2-1 gives the full variable domain: DVKVTQSSRYLVKRTGEKVFLECVQDMDHENMFWYRQDPGLGLRLIYFSYDVKMKEKGDIPEGYSVSREKKERFSLILESASTNQTSMYLCASSGLAPRGGNEQFFGPGTRLTVL.

This chain uses TRBV28 with TRBJ2-7; D is perhaps TRBD1 or TRBD2 (6 bases each). Germline assignment: CDR1 MDHEN and CDR2 SYDVKM. With 7 bases removed from V and 2 bases from J, the gap between germline ends came to 15 bases. The CDR3 runs to 14 residues. CDR3 region: CASKLRGVAYEQYF. The DNA of the CDR3 is TGTGCCAGCAAACTGAGGGGGGTAGCCTACGAGCAGTACTTC.

Comment on this clone: Just one base apart from a much larger clone, this may be a read error. The same CDR3 is also encoded by other DNA sequences in this sample. The chain carries TRBV7-9 and TRBJ1-1; 7 nucleotides line up with TRBD1. This CDR3 has 14 residues. Germline assignment: CDR1 SEHNR and CDR2 FQNEAQ (reference sequence). J gave up 1 base and V 1 base, and 0 bases lay outside the gene matches. The CDR3 region is CASSLDRGNTEAFF. The CDR3 coding sequence is TGTGCCAGCAGCTTAGACAGGGGGAACACTGAAGCTTTCTTT.

V usage is TRBV10-1 and J usage is TRBJ2-7; D is ambiguous. The CDR3 runs 16 residues. Germline CDR1 reads WNHNN; CDR2 reads SYGVQD (reference sequence). The V gene lost 7 bases and the J gene lost 0 bases, with 19 bases spanning the gap. The CDR3 protein is CASNPPEREFSYEQYF. Here the CDR3 DNA reads TGCGCCAGCAACCCCCCGGAGCGAGAGTTCTCCTACGAGCAGTACTTC.